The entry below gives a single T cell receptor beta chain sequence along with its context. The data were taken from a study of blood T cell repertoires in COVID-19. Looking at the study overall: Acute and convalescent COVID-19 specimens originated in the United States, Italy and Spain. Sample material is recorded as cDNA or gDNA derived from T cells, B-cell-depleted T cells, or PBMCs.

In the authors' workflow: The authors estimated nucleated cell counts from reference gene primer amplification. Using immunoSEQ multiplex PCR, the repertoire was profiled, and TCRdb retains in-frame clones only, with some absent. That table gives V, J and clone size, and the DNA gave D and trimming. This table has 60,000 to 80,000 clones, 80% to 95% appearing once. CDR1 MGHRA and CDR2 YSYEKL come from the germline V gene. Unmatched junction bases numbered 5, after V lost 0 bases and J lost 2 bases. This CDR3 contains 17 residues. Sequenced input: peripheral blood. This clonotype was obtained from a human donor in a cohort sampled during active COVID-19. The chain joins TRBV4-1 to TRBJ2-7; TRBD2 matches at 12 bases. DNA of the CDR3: TGCGCCAGCAGCCAAGATATGACTAGCGGGGGACCCTACGAGCAGTACTTC. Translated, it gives CASSQDMTSGGPYEQYF.